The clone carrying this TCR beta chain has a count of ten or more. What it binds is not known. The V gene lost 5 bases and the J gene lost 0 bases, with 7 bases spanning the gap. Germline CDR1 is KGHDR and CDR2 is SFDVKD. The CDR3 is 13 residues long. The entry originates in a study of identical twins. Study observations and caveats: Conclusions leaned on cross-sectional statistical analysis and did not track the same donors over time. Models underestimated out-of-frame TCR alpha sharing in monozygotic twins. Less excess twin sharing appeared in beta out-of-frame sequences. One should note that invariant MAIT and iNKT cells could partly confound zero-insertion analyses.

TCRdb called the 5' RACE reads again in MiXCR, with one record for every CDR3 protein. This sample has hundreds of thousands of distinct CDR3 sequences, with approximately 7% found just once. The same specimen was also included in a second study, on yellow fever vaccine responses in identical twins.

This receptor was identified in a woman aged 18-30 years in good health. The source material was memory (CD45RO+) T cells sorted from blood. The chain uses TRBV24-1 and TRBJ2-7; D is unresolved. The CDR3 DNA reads TGTGCCACCAGTGCTTCGGTCTCCTACGAGCAGTACTTC. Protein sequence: CATSASVSYEQYF.